This is a list of T cell receptor beta chains from one sample in a study of cytomegalovirus exposure and HLA in healthy donors. Here immunoSEQ multiplex PCR was the method, and the copy in TCRdb shows in-frame clones only, minus some. Altogether approximately 220,000 clones are present, roughly 85% being singletons, with the ten largest covering around 2%. The material sequenced was PBMCs. These receptors were obtained from a man aged 18 to 30 in good health and CMV-seronegative. Each CDR3 is given with its conserved first and last residue. A D gene is named only where the DNA matches it firmly. Not every row has a clone size; where given, it reads once, few, many or a size class.

TRBV7-3	TRBD1	NA	TRBJ1-1	CASSSHRGNTEAFF	TGTGCCAGCAGCTCGCACAGGGGGAACACTGAAGCTTTCTTT
TRBV29-1	TRBD2	NA	TRBJ2-7	CSVEGSGSGEQYF	TGCAGCGTTGAGGGTAGCGGGAGTGGCGAGCAGTACTTC
TRBV11-2	TRBD2	NA	TRBJ2-7	CASSFGTTSSYEQYF	TGTGCCAGCAGCTTCGGGACTACCAGCTCCTACGAGCAGTACTTC
TRBV4-3	NA	NA	TRBJ1-4	CASSQEAGMREKLFF	TGCGCCAGCAGCCAAGAGGCCGGGATGAGGGAAAAACTGTTTTTT
TRBV6-5	NA	few	TRBJ1-2	CASSYQGLYGYTF	TGTGCCAGCAGTTATCAGGGCCTCTATGGCTACACCTTC
TRBV4-3	TRBD2	NA	TRBJ2-1	CASSQGAGGLNEQFF	TGCGCCAGCAGCCAAGGTGCGGGGGGCCTCAATGAGCAGTTCTTC
TRBV5-1	NA	NA	TRBJ2-6	CASSLLGAGANVLTF	TGCGCCAGCAGCTTGTTGGGGGCCGGGGCCAACGTCCTGACTTTC
TRBV9	NA	NA	TRBJ2-3	CASSWRGPDTQYF	TGTGCCAGCAGCTGGCGGGGCCCAGATACGCAGTATTTT
TRBV6-5	NA	NA	TRBJ1-1	CASSYSGGAGNTEAFF	TGTGCCAGCAGTTACTCTGGGGGCGCTGGGAACACTGAAGCTTTCTTT
TRBV27	TRBD2	NA	TRBJ2-7	CASSLYSGTPQEQYF	TGTGCCAGCAGTTTATATAGCGGGACACCGCAGGAGCAGTACTTC
TRBV13	TRBD2	few	TRBJ2-7	CASSLLSSGFSYEQYF	TGTGCCAGCAGCTTACTCTCTAGCGGGTTCTCCTACGAGCAGTACTTC
TRBV30	NA	NA	TRBJ2-2	CAWKQGFRELFF	TGTGCCTGGAAGCAGGGGTTCCGGGAGCTGTTTTTT
TRBV5-4	TRBD2	NA	TRBJ2-3	CASSGRGYSTDTQYF	TGTGCCAGCAGCGGGCGGGGGTACAGCACAGATACGCAGTATTTT
TRBV6-6	TRBD1	few	TRBJ2-2	CATSDRRRGTGELFF	TGTGCCACTTCGGACAGGAGAAGGGGCACCGGGGAGCTGTTTTTT
TRBV6-4	NA	NA	TRBJ1-2	CASSDIQGRVNYGYTF	TGTGCCAGCAGTGACATCCAGGGGCGGGTTAACTATGGCTACACCTTC
TRBV2	TRBD1	NA	TRBJ1-5	CATGTGGSNRPQHF	TGTGCCACCGGGACAGGGGGCAGCAATCGGCCCCAGCATTTT
TRBV7-9	NA	NA	TRBJ1-3	CASSSGGSTGNTIYF	TGTGCCAGCAGCTCCGGGGGGAGCACTGGAAACACCATATATTTT
TRBV5-1	TRBD1	NA	TRBJ1-3	CASSLAGTGVDTIYF	TGCGCCAGCAGCTTGGCTGGGACAGGGGTGGACACCATATATTTT
TRBV21-1	NA	once	TRBJ1-4	CASSPDRVGEKLFF	TGTGCCAGCAGCCCGGACAGGGTGGGTGAAAAACTGTTTTTT
TRBV7-9	NA	few	TRBJ2-3	CASSPLAGSTDTQYF	TGTGCCAGCAGCCCTCTGGCGGGAAGCACAGATACGCAGTATTTT
TRBV7-3	TRBD2	NA	TRBJ2-1	CASSQGLAVNEQFF	TGTGCCAGCAGCCAGGGACTAGCGGTCAATGAGCAGTTCTTC
TRBV7-3	NA	once	TRBJ1-5	CASSLTPGDQPQHF	TGTGCCAGCAGCTTAACCCCAGGGGACCAGCCCCAGCATTTT
TRBV11-3	TRBD1	NA	TRBJ1-1	CASSPRTGRTEAFF	TGTGCCAGCAGCCCCCGGACAGGGCGGACTGAAGCTTTCTTT
TRBV27	TRBD1	NA	TRBJ1-5	CASSWGQGADQPQHF	TGTGCCAGCAGTTGGGGACAGGGGGCAGATCAGCCCCAGCATTTT
TRBV7-6	NA	NA	TRBJ2-1	CASSLGVGYNEQFF	TGTGCCAGCAGCTTGGGAGTAGGATACAATGAGCAGTTCTTC
TRBV27	TRBD1	few	TRBJ2-7	CASSWTGYSYEQYF	TGTGCCAGCAGTTGGACAGGGTACTCCTACGAGCAGTACTTC